The 26 T cell receptor beta chains listed next were all sequenced from one sample in a study of shared clonotypes between healthy human individuals. TCRdb's copy holds only in-frame clones and misses some; the assay was immunoSEQ multiplex PCR. The sample records 2,500,000 or so clones, under 95% being singletons. Sequenced: naive CD4+ T cells from PBMCs. The sample's subset: CD45RA+ positively selected. The origin of the receptors is a man between 18 and 35 years old in good health. Some clones in this sample may be carry-over from other donors' samples.

The CDR3 DNA reads as TGTGCCTGGAGTGCGGACAGCACTATTGGAAACACCATATATTTT. Translation: CAWSADSTIGNTIYF. The chain is built from TRBV30 and TRBJ1-3, with a weak D call TRBD1 (6 bases). The CDR3 spans 15 residues. CDR1 GTSNPN and CDR2 SVGIG come from the germline V gene (reference sequence). V was pared by 1 base and J by 3 bases, with 13 bases between.

This clone appeared a single time. The V gene is TRBV19, the J gene TRBJ2-2; 11 positions agree with TRBD2. The CDR3 runs to 18 residues. The germline V gene encodes CDR1 LNHDA and CDR2 SQIVND (reference sequence). With V trimmed by 2 bases and J by 4 bases, 9 bases remained unmatched. The CDR3 is CASSIPPRLAGITGELFF. In DNA, the CDR3 is TGTGCCAGTAGTATACCACCCAGACTAGCGGGAATCACCGGGGAGCTGTTTTTT.

The chain uses TRBV5-1 and TRBJ2-5; D may be TRBD1 or TRBD2 (6 bases each). CDR1 is SGHRS and CDR2 is YFSETQ in the germline V gene. This CDR3 contains 16 residues. V gave up 0 bases and J gave up 5 bases, with 17 bases separating them. This CDR3 is CASSLEMSGAGETQYF. CDR3 DNA: TGCGCCAGCAGCTTGGAAATGTCGGGGGCTGGGGAGACCCAGTACTTC.

The chain uses TRBV29-1 and TRBJ2-3; maybe TRBD2 (7 bases). Germline loops: CDR1 SQVTM, CDR2 ANQGSEA. The CDR3 totals 15 residues. V dropped 7 bases and J dropped 0 bases, with 17 bases sitting between them. Here the CDR3 reads CSANGGQPSTDTQYF. For the CDR3, the DNA is TGCAGCGCCAACGGGGGGCAGCCGAGCACAGATACGCAGTATTTT.

The chain uses TRBV7-7 and TRBJ2-5, with TRBD2 matching over 8 bases. Trimming took 1 base from V and 7 from J; bases not matched to a gene: 8. This CDR3 is built from 15 residues. Germline values: CDR1 SSHAT, CDR2 FNYEAQ (reference sequence). CDR3 residues: CASSLERQSGGTQYF. CDR3 in DNA: TGTGCCAGCAGCTTAGAACGACAGAGCGGGGGGACCCAGTACTTC.

The chain links TRBV28 to TRBJ2-7; the match to TRBD1 covers 8 bases. The CDR3 totals 13 residues. V lost 8 bases and J lost 6; bases outside the gene matches: 9. Germline-derived CDR1 and CDR2 are MDHEN and SYDVKM. CDR3 in amino acids: CASHGQGRFEQYF. In nucleotides, the CDR3 is TGTGCCAGCCACGGACAGGGAAGGTTCGAGCAGTACTTC.

Concerning this clone itself: Other DNA sequences in the same sample also yield this CDR3. The CDR3 is CASSRQVNYGYTF. The CDR3 DNA is TGTGCCAGCAGCCGCCAGGTCAACTATGGCTACACCTTC. V is TRBV6-5 and J is TRBJ1-2; D call uncertain. Trimming stripped 6 bases from V and 2 bases from J, with 10 bases between. The CDR3 loop spans 13 amino acids. The germline gives CDR1 MNHEY, CDR2 SVGAGI.

The chain is built from TRBV7-3 and TRBJ2-3; unclear D gene. Germline V gene lookup returns CDR1 SGHTA and CDR2 FQGTGA. Trimming removed 5 bases from V and 5 bases from J, with 11 bases in between. The CDR3 extends over 13 amino acids. The CDR3 region is CASSLGAIDTQYF. The CDR3 bases are TGTGCCAGCAGCCTAGGAGCCATAGATACGCAGTATTTT.

J is TRBJ2-2 and V is TRBV9; D unresolved. With 0 bases removed from V and 2 bases from J, the gap between germline ends came to 8 bases. Germline CDR1 and CDR2: SGDLS and YYNGEE. This CDR3 region has 15 residues. The CDR3 loop reads CASSVGRQNTGELFF. In DNA form, the CDR3 reads TGTGCCAGCAGCGTAGGGCGCCAAAACACCGGGGAGCTGTTTTTT.

The chain employs TRBV28 and TRBJ1-3; unclear D gene. Between the trimmed V and J ends, which lost 5 bases and 1 base, there was a span of 12 bases. This CDR3 has 15 amino acids. Germline V CDR1 and CDR2: MDHEN, SYDVKM. The CDR3 DNA reads as TGTGCCAGCAGTCTTGGCGGAGAATCTGGAAACACCATATATTTT. This encodes CASSLGGESGNTIYF.

The chain uses TRBV7-8 and TRBJ2-7, with 8 nucleotides matching TRBD2. The junction had 4 bases not matched to a gene; V was cut back by 2 bases and J by 1 base. The CDR3 loop spans 15 amino acids. Per the germline V gene, CDR1 is SGHVS and CDR2 is FQNEAQ. CDR3 protein: CASSLFTSGSYEQYF. In DNA form, the CDR3 reads TGTGCCAGCAGCTTATTTACTAGCGGATCCTACGAGCAGTACTTC.

The gene calls are TRBV5-1 and TRBJ2-3, with D tentatively TRBD2 (6 bases). The CDR3 runs to 15 residues. Germline assignment: CDR1 SGHRS and CDR2 YFSETQ. Trimming cost V 2 bases and J 5 bases, with 15 bases left between them. The CDR3 region is CASSLRLSGEDTQYF. Here the CDR3 DNA reads TGCGCCAGCAGCTTAAGGTTATCGGGAGAAGATACGCAGTATTTT.

CDR3 coding DNA: TGTGCCAGCAGCGCTAACCGAGTAGATAGGTTAGCCAAAAACATTCAGTACTTC. Protein sequence: CASSANRVDRLAKNIQYF. V is TRBV2 and J is TRBJ2-4; D call uncertain. Germline V CDR1 and CDR2: SNHLY, FYNNEI. The CDR3 has 18 amino acids. V lost 6 bases to trimming and J lost 0 bases, with 21 bases between them.

This chain joins TRBV7-2 and TRBJ2-1, with D unresolved. Deletions cut 5 bases from V and 9 bases from J, with 20 bases between. There are 15 residues in the CDR3. Looked up from germline, CDR1 is SGHTA and CDR2 is FQGNSA. The CDR3 protein is CASSVRLLWRSEQFF. Here the CDR3 DNA reads TGTGCCAGCAGCGTCCGGCTGCTGTGGAGAAGTGAGCAGTTCTTC.

The chain carries TRBV12-5 and TRBJ1-3; 7 nucleotides agree with TRBD1. The V gene end was trimmed by 0 bases and the J gene end by 2 bases; junction bases not matched to a gene: 13. Germline V lookup: CDR1 LGHNT, CDR2 FRNRAP. The CDR3 consists of 19 residues. The CDR3, as DNA: TGTGCTAGTGGTTTGGTAACTCCCCAGGGGGGCTTGACTGGAAACACCATATATTTT. It yields the protein CASGLVTPQGGLTGNTIYF.

The rearrangement uses TRBV5-1 and TRBJ2-3; 7 nucleotides line up with TRBD2. Looked up from germline, CDR1 is SGHRS and CDR2 is YFSETQ. Unmatched junction bases numbered 11, after V lost 6 bases and J lost 1 base. This CDR3 is 16 amino acids long. In DNA, the CDR3 is TGCGCCAGCACCCTAGAGGCTAGCGGTCGCACAGATACGCAGTATTTT. Residues: CASTLEASGRTDTQYF.

The chain recombines TRBV7-9 with TRBJ1-1, with TRBD1 matching 7 bases. CDR3 length: 11 amino acids. The germline CDR1 and CDR2 sequences are SEHNR and FQNEAQ (reference sequence). The ends lost 8 bases at V and 4 bases at J; junction bases unmatched: 1. The CDR3 loop reads CASGQATEAFF. The DNA for the CDR3 is TGTGCCAGCGGACAGGCCACTGAAGCTTTCTTT.

The genes are TRBV11-2 and TRBJ1-2, with a possible D match to TRBD1 (5 bases). Germline-derived CDR1 and CDR2 are SGHAT and FQNNGV. V was cut by 0 bases and J by 5 bases, with 13 bases left in between. This CDR3 is built from 15 residues. For the CDR3, the DNA is TGTGCCAGCAGCTTAGATCCTGGGGGTCAGTATGGCTACACCTTC. It encodes CASSLDPGGQYGYTF.

The J gene is TRBJ1-4, the V gene TRBV6-5; D not resolved. The CDR3 contains 13 residues. Trimming stripped 0 bases from V and 15 bases from J, with 14 bases between. CDR1 is MNHEY and CDR2 is SVGAGI in the germline V gene. The CDR3: CASSYSRRAQMFF. The CDR3 DNA reads as TGTGCCAGCAGTTACTCCAGACGTGCCCAGATGTTTTTT.

The chain couples TRBV28 to TRBJ2-1, with TRBD2 identical over 13 bases. The junction had 10 bases not matched to a gene; V was cut back by 3 bases and J by 5 bases. Germline V CDR1 and CDR2: MDHEN, SYDVKM. The CDR3 sequence is 18 residues long. CDR3 bases: TGTGCCAGCAGTTTCCAGACTAGCGGGAGGACATTTGACAATGAGCAGTTCTTC. Residues: CASSFQTSGRTFDNEQFF.

The V gene is TRBV27, the J gene TRBJ2-1, with D tentatively TRBD2 (7 bases). This CDR3 is built from 16 residues. Trimming took 5 bases from V and 5 from J, leaving 19 bases between them. Looked up from germline, CDR1 is MNHEY and CDR2 is SMNVEV (reference sequence). The CDR3 DNA sequence: TGTGCCAGCAGTCCCACGGGGGGCGCAGGTGACAATGAGCAGTTCTTC. Translating it yields CASSPTGGAGDNEQFF.

This sequence joins TRBV7-2 and TRBJ2-3; 13 bases map to TRBD2. V shed 6 bases and J 4 bases; nucleotides not matched to a gene: 10. The CDR3 extends over 17 amino acids. Germline loops: CDR1 SGHTA, CDR2 FQGNSA. CDR3 sequence: CASRLTSGRAGADTQYF. In DNA form, the CDR3 reads TGTGCCAGCAGGCTAACTAGCGGGAGGGCCGGTGCAGATACGCAGTATTTT.

V gene TRBV28 combines with J gene TRBJ2-3, with 12 bases identical to TRBD1. Germline V gives CDR1 MDHEN, CDR2 SYDVKM. Trimming removed 8 bases from V and 7 bases from J; junction bases left unmatched: 10. The CDR3 is 15 residues long. CDR3 in amino acids: CASVDRDRGPYTQYF. The CDR3, as DNA: TGTGCCAGCGTTGACCGGGACAGGGGGCCTTATACGCAGTATTTT.

The V and J genes are TRBV7-2 and TRBJ1-1; D is undetermined. The germline V gene encodes CDR1 SGHTA and CDR2 FQGNSA. The CDR3 runs to 16 residues. V was clipped by 5 bases and J by 0 bases, with 16 bases between them. CDR3 sequence (DNA): TGTGCCAGCAGCCCTTGGCTCAGTATCCTGAACACTGAAGCTTTCTTT. As protein: CASSPWLSILNTEAFF.

The genes are TRBV28 and TRBJ1-1, with D hard to call. Trimming left V 2 bases short and J 8 bases short, with 12 bases between. The length of the CDR3 is 13 residues. Germline CDR1 reads MDHEN; CDR2 reads SYDVKM. The CDR3 reads CASSLGSHREAFF. The CDR3 nucleotides are TGTGCCAGCAGTTTAGGGTCCCATCGGGAAGCTTTCTTT.

The chain employs TRBV5-1 and TRBJ1-2, with a possible D match to TRBD1 (6 bases). The CDR3 extends over 16 amino acids. Deletions cut 4 bases from V and 3 bases from J, with 19 bases between. In germline, CDR1 is SGHRS, CDR2 YFSETQ. This CDR3 is CASSLPTGFPYYGYTF. Here the CDR3 DNA reads TGCGCCAGCAGCCTACCTACAGGGTTCCCCTACTATGGCTACACCTTC.